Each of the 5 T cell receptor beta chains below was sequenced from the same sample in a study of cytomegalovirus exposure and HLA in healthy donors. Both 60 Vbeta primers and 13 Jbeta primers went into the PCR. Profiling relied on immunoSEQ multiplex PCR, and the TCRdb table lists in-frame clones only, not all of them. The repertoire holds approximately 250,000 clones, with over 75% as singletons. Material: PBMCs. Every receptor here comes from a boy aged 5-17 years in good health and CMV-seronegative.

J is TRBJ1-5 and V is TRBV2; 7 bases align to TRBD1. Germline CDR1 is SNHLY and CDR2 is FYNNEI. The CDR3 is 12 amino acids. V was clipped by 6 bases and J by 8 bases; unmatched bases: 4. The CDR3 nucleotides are TGTGCCAGCAGGTCGGGACAGAAGCCCCAGCATTTT. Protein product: CASRSGQKPQHF.

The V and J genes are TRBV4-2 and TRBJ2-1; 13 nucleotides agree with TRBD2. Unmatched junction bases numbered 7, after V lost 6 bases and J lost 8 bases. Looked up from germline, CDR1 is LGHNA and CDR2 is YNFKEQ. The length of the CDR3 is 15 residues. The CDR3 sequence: CASRPGLAGFYEQFF. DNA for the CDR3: TGTGCCAGCAGACCGGGACTAGCGGGGTTCTATGAGCAGTTCTTC.

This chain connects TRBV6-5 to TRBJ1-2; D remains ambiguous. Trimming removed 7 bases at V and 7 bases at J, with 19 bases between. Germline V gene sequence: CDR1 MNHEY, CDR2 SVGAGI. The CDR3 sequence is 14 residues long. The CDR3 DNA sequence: TGTGCCAGCACCCAGCGATCGGGAGAGGGTGGCTACACCTTC. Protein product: CASTQRSGEGGYTF.

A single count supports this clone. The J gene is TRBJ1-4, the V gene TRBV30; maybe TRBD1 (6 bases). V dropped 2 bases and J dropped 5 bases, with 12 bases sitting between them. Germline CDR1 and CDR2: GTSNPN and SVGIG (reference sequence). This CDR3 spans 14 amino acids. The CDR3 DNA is TGTGCCTGGAGTCTCGACAGGTGGAATGAAAAACTGTTTTTT. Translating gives CAWSLDRWNEKLFF. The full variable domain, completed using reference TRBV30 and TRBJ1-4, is SQTIHQWPATLVQPVGSPLSLECTVEGTSNPNLYWYRQAAGRGLQLLFYSVGIGQISSEVPQNLSASRPQDRQFILSSKKLLLSDSGFYLCAWSLDRWNEKLFFGSGTQLSVL.

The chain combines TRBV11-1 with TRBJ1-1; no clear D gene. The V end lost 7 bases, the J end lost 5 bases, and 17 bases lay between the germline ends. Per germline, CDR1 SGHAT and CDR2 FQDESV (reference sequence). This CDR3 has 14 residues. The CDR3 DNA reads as TGTGCCAGCACTCTGACGGAGGGAAGAACTGAAGCTTTCTTT. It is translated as CASTLTEGRTEAFF.